Below, one TCR beta chain is given with its context. The method was immunoSEQ multiplex PCR; TCRdb's version includes in-frame clones alone and lacks a portion of them. The sample records approximately 70,000 clones, approximately 90% being singletons. This specimen belongs to a study of blood T cell repertoires in COVID-19. Study-wide background: The samples span acute and convalescent COVID-19 from the United States, Italy and Spain. PBMCs, B-cell-depleted T cells, or T cells provided the cDNA or gDNA that made up the material.

The CDR3 totals 18 residues. Germline assignment: CDR1 SGHNT and CDR2 YENEEA. Trimming cost V 1 base and J 5 bases; bases outside gene matches: 8. This clonotype was sampled from a woman aged 55-70 years with acute or convalescent COVID-19. The chain has TRBV11-3 and TRBJ2-5; TRBD2 aligns across 15 bases. Sequencing used peripheral blood. CDR3 loop: CASSLGTGLAGGLETQYF. CDR3 nucleotide sequence: TGTGCCAGCAGCTTAGGGACAGGACTAGCGGGAGGGCTGGAGACCCAGTACTTC.